Given below is one TCR beta chain in context. The data are from a study of T cells in Graves' hyperthyroidism and ophthalmopathy. Germline lookup yields CDR1 SQVTM and CDR2 ANQGSEA. This CDR3 spans 18 amino acids. Trimming took off 0 bases at V and 3 bases at J, with 21 bases between the two ends. RNA transcripts served as the template for amplifying TCR beta CDR3 regions. In the first-round RT-PCR of the TCR CDR3, the HTBI primer set was used. TCRdb reprocessed the multiplex PCR reads with MiXCR, giving one entry per CDR3 protein. The sample yields a few hundred thousand distinct CDR3 sequences, around 15% seen once. Patients aged 18 to 65 had newly diagnosed hyperthyroidism lasting under 2 months.

The source is a woman aged 18 to 35 with Graves' hyperthyroidism. V and J are TRBV29-1 and TRBJ2-1; a possible D gene is TRBD2 (6 bases). Sequencing was carried out using blood. The CDR3 DNA reads TGCAGCGTTGAAGATTTGGGCTCGGGCGGGAAGTTCTACAATGAGCAGTTCTTC. Protein: CSVEDLGSGGKFYNEQFF.